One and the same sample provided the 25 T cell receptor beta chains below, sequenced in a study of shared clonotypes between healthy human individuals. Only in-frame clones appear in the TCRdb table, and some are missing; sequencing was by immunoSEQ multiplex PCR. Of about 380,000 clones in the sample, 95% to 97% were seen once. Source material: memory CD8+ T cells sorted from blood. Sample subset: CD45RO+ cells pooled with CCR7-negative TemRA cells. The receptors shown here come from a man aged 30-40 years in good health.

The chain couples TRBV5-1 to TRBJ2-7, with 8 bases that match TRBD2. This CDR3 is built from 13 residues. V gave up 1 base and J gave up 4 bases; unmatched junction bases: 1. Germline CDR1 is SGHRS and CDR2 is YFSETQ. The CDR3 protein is CASSLPSGYEQYF. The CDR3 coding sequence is TGCGCCAGCAGCTTGCCTAGCGGGTACGAGCAGTACTTC.

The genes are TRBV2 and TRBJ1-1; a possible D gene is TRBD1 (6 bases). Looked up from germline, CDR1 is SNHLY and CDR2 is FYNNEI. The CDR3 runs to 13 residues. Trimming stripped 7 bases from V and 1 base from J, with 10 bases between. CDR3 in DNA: TGTGCCAGCAAGGACAGCCCGAACACTGAAGCTTTCTTT. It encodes CASKDSPNTEAFF. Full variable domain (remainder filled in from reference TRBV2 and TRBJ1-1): EPEVTQTPSHQVTQMGQEVILRCVPISNHLYFYWYRQILGQKVEFLVSFYNNEISEKSEIFDDQFSVERPDGSNFTLKIRSTKLEDSAMYFCASKDSPNTEAFFGQGTRLTVV.

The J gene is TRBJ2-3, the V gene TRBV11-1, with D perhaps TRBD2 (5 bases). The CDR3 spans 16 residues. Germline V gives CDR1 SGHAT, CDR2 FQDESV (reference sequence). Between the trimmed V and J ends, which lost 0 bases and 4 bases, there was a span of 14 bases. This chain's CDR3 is CASSLAQFPEADTQYF. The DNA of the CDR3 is TGTGCCAGCAGCTTAGCCCAGTTTCCGGAGGCAGATACGCAGTATTTT. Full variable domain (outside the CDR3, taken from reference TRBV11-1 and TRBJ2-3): EAEVAQSPRYKITEKSQAVAFWCDPISGHATLYWYRQILGQGPELLVQFQDESVVDDSQLPKDRFSAERLKGVDSTLKIQPAELGDSAMYLCASSLAQFPEADTQYFGPGTRLTVL.

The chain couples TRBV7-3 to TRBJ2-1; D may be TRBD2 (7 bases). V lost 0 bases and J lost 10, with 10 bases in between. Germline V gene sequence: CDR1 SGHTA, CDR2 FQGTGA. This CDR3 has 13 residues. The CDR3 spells CASSLTSGGEQFF. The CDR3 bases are TGTGCCAGCAGCTTAACGTCGGGGGGCGAGCAGTTCTTC.

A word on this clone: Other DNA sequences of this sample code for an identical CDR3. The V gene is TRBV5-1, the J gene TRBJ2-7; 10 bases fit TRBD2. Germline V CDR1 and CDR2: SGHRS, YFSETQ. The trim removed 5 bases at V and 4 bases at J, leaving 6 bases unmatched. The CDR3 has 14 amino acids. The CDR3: CASSLAGVSYEQYF. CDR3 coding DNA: TGCGCCAGCAGTCTAGCGGGAGTCAGTTACGAGCAGTACTTC.

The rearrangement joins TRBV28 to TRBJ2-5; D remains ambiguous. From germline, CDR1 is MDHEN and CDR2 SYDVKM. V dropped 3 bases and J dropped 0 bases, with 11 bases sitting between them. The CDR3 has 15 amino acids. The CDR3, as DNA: TGTGCCAGCAGTTTCTTGTTAAAGAACCAAGAGACCCAGTACTTC. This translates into CASSFLLKNQETQYF.

In nucleotides, the CDR3 is TGTGCCATCAGTGAGTCGGACCGGTACCAAGAGACCCAGTACTTC. This translates into CAISESDRYQETQYF. The V and J genes are TRBV10-3 and TRBJ2-5; D is undetermined. V dropped 0 bases and J dropped 0 bases, with 8 bases sitting between them. Germline CDR1 reads ENHRY; CDR2 reads SYGVKD. CDR3 length equals 15 residues.

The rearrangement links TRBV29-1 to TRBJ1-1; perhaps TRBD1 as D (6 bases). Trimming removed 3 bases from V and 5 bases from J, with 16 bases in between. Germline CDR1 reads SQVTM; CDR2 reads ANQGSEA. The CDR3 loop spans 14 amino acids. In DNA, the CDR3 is TGCAGCGTTGATGAGGGTAGGGGGAGAACTGAAGCTTTCTTT. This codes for CSVDEGRGRTEAFF.

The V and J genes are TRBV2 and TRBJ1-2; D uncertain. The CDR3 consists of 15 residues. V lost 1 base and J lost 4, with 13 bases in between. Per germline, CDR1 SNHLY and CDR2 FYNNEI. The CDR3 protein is CASSEGRRDGYGYTF. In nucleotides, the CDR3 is TGTGCCAGCAGTGAAGGGCGCCGAGACGGCTATGGCTACACCTTC.

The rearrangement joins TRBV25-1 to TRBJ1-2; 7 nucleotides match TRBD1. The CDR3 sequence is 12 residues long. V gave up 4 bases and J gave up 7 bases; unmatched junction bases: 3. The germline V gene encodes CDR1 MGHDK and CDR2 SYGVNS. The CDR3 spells CASSGQGFGYTF. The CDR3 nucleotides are TGTGCCAGCAGTGGACAGGGTTTTGGCTACACCTTC.

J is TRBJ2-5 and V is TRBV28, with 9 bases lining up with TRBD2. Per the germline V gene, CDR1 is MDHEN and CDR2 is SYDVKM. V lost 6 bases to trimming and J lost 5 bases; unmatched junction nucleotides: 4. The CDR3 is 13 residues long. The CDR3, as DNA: TGTGCCAGCAGGATAGCGGGAGTGGAGACCCAGTACTTC. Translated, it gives CASRIAGVETQYF.

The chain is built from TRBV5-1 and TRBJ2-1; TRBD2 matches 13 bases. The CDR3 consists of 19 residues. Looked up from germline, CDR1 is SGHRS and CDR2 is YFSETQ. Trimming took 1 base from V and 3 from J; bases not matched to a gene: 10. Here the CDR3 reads CASSLLGTSGVTGYNEQFF. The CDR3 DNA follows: TGCGCCAGCAGCTTGCTCGGGACTAGCGGGGTGACAGGCTACAATGAGCAGTTCTTC.

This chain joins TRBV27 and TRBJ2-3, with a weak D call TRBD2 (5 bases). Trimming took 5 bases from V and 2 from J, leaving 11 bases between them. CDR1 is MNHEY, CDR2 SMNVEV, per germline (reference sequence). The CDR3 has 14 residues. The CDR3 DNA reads TGTGCCAGCAGTGACTACCTCCCCACAGATACGCAGTATTTT. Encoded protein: CASSDYLPTDTQYF.

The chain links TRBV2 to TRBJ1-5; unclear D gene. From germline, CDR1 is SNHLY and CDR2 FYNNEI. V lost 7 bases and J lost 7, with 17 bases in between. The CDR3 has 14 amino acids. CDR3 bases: TGTGCCAGCACCAAGTCCCCCCCACTCCAGCCCCAGCATTTT. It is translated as CASTKSPPLQPQHF.

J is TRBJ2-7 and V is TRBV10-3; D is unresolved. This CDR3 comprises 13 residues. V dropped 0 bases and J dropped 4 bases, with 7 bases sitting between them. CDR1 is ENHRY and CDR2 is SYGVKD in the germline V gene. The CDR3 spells CAISESNKYEQYF. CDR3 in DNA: TGTGCCATCAGTGAGTCGAACAAGTACGAGCAGTACTTC.

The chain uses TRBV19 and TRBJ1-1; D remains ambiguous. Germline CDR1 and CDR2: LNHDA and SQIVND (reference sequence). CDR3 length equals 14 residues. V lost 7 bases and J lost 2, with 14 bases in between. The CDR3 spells CASIPSGRNTEAFF. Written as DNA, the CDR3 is TGTGCCAGTATCCCATCGGGGAGAAACACTGAAGCTTTCTTT.

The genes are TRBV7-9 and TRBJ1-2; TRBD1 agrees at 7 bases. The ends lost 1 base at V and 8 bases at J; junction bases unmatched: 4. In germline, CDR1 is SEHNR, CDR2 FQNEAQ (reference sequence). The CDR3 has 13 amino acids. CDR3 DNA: TGTGCCAGCAGCTTAGTACAGGGGCGAGGCTACACCTTC. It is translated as CASSLVQGRGYTF.

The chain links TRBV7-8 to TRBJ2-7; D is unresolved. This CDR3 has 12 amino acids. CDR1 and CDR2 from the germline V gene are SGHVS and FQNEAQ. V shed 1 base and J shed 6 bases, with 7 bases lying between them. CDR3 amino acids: CASSLGWGEQYF. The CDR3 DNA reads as TGTGCCAGCAGCTTAGGGTGGGGCGAGCAGTACTTC.

CDR3 protein: CASIPRRRNEQFF. CDR3 bases: TGTGCCAGCATCCCCAGGAGGCGGAATGAGCAGTTCTTC. J is TRBJ2-1 and V is TRBV6-1; D is perhaps TRBD2 (5 bases). The CDR3 has 13 residues. Trimming removed 7 bases from V and 7 bases from J, with 14 bases in between. CDR1 and CDR2 from the germline V gene are MNHNS and SASEGT.

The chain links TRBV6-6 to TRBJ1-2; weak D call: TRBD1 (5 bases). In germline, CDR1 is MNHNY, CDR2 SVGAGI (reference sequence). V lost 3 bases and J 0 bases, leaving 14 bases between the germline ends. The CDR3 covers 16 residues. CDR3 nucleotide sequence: TGTGCCAGCAGTTATAAAGGGGCTCAAGCTAACTATGGCTACACCTTC. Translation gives CASSYKGAQANYGYTF.

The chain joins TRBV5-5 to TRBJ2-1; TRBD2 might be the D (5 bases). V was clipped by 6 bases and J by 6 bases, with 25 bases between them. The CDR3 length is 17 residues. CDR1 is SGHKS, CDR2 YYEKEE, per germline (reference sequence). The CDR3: CASNYAVLVGVLNEQFF. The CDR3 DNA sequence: TGTGCCAGCAATTACGCGGTCTTGGTGGGAGTCCTCAATGAGCAGTTCTTC. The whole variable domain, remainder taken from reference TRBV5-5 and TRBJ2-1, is DAGVTQSPTHLIKTRGQQVTLRCSPISGHKSVSWYQQVLGQGPQFIFQYYEKEERGRGNFPDRFSARQFPNYSSELNVNALLLGDSALYLCASNYAVLVGVLNEQFFGPGTRLTVL.

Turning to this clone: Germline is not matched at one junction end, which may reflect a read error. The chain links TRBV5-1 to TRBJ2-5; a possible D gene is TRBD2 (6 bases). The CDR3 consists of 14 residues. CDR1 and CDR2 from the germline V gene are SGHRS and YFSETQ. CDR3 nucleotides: TGCGCCAGCAGCTTGGGATCGGGAGAAGAGGCCCAGTACTTC. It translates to CASSLGSGEEAQYF.

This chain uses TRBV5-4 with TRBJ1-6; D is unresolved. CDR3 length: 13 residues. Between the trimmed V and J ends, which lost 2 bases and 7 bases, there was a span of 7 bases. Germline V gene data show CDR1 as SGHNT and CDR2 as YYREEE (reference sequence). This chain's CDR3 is CASSFQANSPLHF. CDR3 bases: TGTGCCAGCAGCTTCCAGGCCAATTCACCCCTCCACTTT.

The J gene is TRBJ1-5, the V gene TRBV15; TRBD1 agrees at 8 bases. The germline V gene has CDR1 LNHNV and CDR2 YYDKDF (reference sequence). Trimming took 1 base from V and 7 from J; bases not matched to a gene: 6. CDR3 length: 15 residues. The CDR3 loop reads CATSRGPGGGQPQHF. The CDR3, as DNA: TGTGCCACCAGCAGAGGTCCAGGGGGCGGGCAGCCCCAGCATTTT.

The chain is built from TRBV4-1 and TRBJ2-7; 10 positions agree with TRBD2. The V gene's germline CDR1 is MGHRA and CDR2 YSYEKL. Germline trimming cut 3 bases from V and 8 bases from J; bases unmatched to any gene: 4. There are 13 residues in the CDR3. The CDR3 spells CASSQGLARQQYF. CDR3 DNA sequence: TGCGCCAGCAGCCAGGGACTAGCGCGGCAGCAGTACTTC.